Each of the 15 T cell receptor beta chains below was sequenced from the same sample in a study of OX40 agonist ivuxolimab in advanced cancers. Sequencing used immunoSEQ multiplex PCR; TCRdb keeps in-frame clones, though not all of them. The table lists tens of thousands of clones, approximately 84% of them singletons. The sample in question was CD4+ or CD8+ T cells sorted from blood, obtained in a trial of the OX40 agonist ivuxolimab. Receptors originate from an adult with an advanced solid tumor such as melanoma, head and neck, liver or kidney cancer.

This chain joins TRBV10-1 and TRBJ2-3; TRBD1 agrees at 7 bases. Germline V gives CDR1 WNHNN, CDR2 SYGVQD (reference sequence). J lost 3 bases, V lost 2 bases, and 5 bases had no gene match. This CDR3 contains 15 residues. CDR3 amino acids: CASSEPGQRTDTQYF. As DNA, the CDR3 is TGCGCCAGCAGTGAGCCGGGACAGCGTACAGATACGCAGTATTTT.

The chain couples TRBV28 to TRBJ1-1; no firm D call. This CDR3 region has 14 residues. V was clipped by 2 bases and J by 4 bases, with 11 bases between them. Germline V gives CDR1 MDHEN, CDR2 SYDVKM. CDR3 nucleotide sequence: TGTGCCAGCAGTTTAATCCTCCGGGGCACTGAAGCTTTCTTT. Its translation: CASSLILRGTEAFF. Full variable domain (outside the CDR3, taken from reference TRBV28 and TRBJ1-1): DVKVTQSSRYLVKRTGEKVFLECVQDMDHENMFWYRQDPGLGLRLIYFSYDVKMKEKGDIPEGYSVSREKKERFSLILESASTNQTSMYLCASSLILRGTEAFFGQGTRLTVV.

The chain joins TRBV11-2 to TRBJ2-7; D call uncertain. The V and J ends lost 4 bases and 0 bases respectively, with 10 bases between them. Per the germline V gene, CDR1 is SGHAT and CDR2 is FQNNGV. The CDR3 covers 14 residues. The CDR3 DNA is TGTGCCAGCAGCTCAAATCGAGGCTCCTACGAGCAGTACTTC. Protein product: CASSSNRGSYEQYF.

The CDR3 sequence is CASSPLVTQYF. DNA for the CDR3: TGTGCCAGCAGCCCGCTGGTTACGCAGTATTTT. The chain recombines TRBV7-2 with TRBJ2-3, with D hard to call. Trimming took off 5 bases at V and 8 bases at J, with 8 bases between the two ends. CDR1 is SGHTA and CDR2 is FQGNSA in the germline V gene. The CDR3 has 11 residues.

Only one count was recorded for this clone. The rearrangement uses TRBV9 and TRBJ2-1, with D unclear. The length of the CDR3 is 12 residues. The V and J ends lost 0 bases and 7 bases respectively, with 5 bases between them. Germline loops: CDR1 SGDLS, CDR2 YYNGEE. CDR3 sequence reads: CASSVVHNEQFF. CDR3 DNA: TGTGCCAGCAGCGTAGTCCATAATGAGCAGTTCTTC.

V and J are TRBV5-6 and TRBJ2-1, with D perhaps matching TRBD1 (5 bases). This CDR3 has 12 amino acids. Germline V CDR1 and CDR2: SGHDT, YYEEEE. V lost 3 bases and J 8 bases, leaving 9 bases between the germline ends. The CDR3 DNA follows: TGTGCCAGCAGCTGGGGCGGCCATGAGCAGTTCTTC. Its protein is CASSWGGHEQFF.

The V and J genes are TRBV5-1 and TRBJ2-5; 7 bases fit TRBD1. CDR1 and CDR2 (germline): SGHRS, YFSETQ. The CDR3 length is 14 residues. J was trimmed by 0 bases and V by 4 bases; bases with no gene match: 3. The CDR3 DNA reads TGCGCCAGCAGCCTGGGACAGTACCAAGAGACCCAGTACTTC. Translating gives CASSLGQYQETQYF.

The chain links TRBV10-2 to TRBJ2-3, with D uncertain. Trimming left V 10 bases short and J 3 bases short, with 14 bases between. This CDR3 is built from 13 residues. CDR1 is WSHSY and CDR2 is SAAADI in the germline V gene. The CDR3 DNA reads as TGCGCCACCCGAGACCAATTAACAGATACGCAGTATTTT. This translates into CATRDQLTDTQYF.

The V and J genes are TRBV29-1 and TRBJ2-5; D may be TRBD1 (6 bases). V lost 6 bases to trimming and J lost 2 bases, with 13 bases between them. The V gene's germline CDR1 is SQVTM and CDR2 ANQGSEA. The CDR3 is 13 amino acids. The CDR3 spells CSVPGTTQETQYF. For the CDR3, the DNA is TGCAGCGTGCCCGGGACAACACAAGAGACCCAGTACTTC.

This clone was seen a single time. The DNA of the CDR3 is TGTGCCAGCTCACGGACTGGGGCCTCGTCCGGGGAGCTGTTTTTT. Amino acids: CASSRTGASSGELFF. V is TRBV18 and J is TRBJ2-2, with D perhaps being TRBD1 or TRBD2 (5 bases each). V was shortened by 4 bases and J by 6 bases, with 15 bases between the two germline ends. The CDR3 has 15 amino acids. Germline-derived CDR1 and CDR2 are KGHSH and LQKENI.

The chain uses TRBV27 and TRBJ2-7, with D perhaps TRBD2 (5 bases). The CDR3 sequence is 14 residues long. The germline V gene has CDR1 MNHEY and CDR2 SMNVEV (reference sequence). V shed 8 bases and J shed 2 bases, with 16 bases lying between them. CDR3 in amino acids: CASRRSGVAYEQYF. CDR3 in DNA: TGTGCCAGCCGCCGGTCCGGGGTGGCCTACGAGCAGTACTTC.

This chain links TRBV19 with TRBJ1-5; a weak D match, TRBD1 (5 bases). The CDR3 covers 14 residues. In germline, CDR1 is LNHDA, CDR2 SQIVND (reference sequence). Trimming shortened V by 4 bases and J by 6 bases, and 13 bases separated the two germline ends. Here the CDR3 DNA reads TGTGCCAGTAGTACGGCGGGGGGGATTCAGCCCCAGCATTTT. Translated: CASSTAGGIQPQHF.

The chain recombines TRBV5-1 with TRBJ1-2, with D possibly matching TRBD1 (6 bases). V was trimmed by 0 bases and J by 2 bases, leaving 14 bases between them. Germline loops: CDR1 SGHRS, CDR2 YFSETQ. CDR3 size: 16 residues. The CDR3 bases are TGCGCCAGCAGCTTGGGTTCGGGGGGCCGGAACTATGGCTACACCTTC. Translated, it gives CASSLGSGGRNYGYTF.

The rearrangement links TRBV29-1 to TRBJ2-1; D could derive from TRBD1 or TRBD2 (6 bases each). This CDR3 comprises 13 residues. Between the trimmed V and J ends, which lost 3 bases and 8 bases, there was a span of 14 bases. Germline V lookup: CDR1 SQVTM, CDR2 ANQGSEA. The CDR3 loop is CSVDGGRGDEQFF. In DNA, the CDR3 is TGCAGCGTTGATGGGGGGCGCGGCGATGAGCAGTTCTTC.

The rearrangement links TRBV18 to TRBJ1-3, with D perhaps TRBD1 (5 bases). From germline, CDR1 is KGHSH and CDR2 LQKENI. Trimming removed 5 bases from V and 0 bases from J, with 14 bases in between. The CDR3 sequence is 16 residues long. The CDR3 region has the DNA TGTGCCAGCTCAGCCTACGACAGCCTCTCTGGAAACACCATATATTTT. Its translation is CASSAYDSLSGNTIYF.